Described below is a single T cell receptor beta chain sequence and its context. The antigen remains undetermined. The CDR3 spans 10 residues. V gave up 8 bases and J gave up 2 bases, with 4 bases separating them. Germline V CDR1 and CDR2: MNHNY, SVGAGI (reference sequence). Tagging with unique molecular identifiers was a feature of the TCR beta cDNA libraries. One entry per CDR3 protein, called by TCRdb with MiXCR from the PCR reads. In the table there are 650,000 to 850,000 distinct CDR3 sequences, 53% of which are singletons. The source of the sample is a study of post-analysis software for immune sequencing data. Findings and caveats of the study: TRBV segments more frequent in patients than in controls numbered five and included TRBV5-6, TRBV5-1 and TRBV20-1. Comparison with controls showed significantly lower normalized Chao1 diversity in multiple sclerosis patients.

The rearrangement links TRBV6-6 to TRBJ2-7; D call uncertain. The receptor was isolated from a girl between 10 and 17 years old with multiple sclerosis. The sample taken for sequencing was blood. CDR3 sequence: CASGTYEQYF. In nucleotides, the CDR3 is TGTGCCAGCGGGACCTACGAGCAGTACTTC.